These 12 T cell receptor beta chains came from one sample sequenced in a study of blood T cell repertoires in COVID-19. Libraries were prepared by immunoSEQ multiplex PCR; TCRdb keeps only in-frame clonotypes and omits some of them. The sample records over 250,000 clones, approximately 87% being singletons. Sequenced input: peripheral blood. These receptor sequences come from a woman aged 50 to 60 with acute or convalescent COVID-19.

This chain connects TRBV7-9 to TRBJ2-7; the D gene is possibly TRBD1 (6 bases). The CDR3 length is 14 residues. V dropped 5 bases and J dropped 1 base, with 12 bases sitting between them. Germline CDR1 SEHNR, CDR2 FQNEAQ (reference sequence). The CDR3 DNA follows: TGTGCCAGCAGCCGTCTCCAGGGGTCCTACGAGCAGTACTTC. The encoded protein is CASSRLQGSYEQYF.

This rearrangement joins TRBV7-2 to TRBJ2-1, with 12 nucleotides matching TRBD2. Germline CDR1 is SGHTA and CDR2 is FQGNSA. V lost 5 bases and J lost 13; bases outside the gene matches: 15. CDR3 length equals 16 residues. As DNA, the CDR3 is TGTGCCAGCAGCGCCTCCCGGACTAGCGGGGCCGGGGGACAGTTCTTC. It is translated as CASSASRTSGAGGQFF.

The chain links TRBV19 to TRBJ1-1, with D unresolved. The CDR3 spans 14 residues. V lost 5 bases and J 0 bases, leaving 10 bases between the germline ends. Germline CDR1 is LNHDA and CDR2 is SQIVND (reference sequence). The CDR3 nucleotides read TGTGCCAGTAGTTTCGGGAACATGAACACTGAAGCTTTCTTT. This encodes CASSFGNMNTEAFF.

J is TRBJ2-3 and V is TRBV2; 7 bases fit TRBD2. J gave up 3 bases and V 8 bases, and 14 bases lay outside the gene matches. Germline V lookup: CDR1 SNHLY, CDR2 FYNNEI. The CDR3 is 16 residues long. For the CDR3, the DNA is TGTGCCAGCTACCTCGGGCTAGCGGACGCTACAGATACGCAGTATTTT. It encodes CASYLGLADATDTQYF.

As regards this clone: Other DNA sequences in this specimen translate into the identical CDR3. The chain links TRBV6-5 to TRBJ2-7, with TRBD1 matching over 7 bases. With V trimmed by 0 bases and J by 4 bases, 3 bases remained unmatched. The CDR3 loop spans 14 amino acids. Germline V gives CDR1 MNHEY, CDR2 SVGAGI. CDR3 in amino acids: CASSYSSGGYEQYF. The CDR3 coding sequence is TGTGCCAGCAGTTACTCTTCAGGGGGATACGAGCAGTACTTC.

The chain carries TRBV7-9 and TRBJ2-1; 10 bases agree with TRBD2. The trim removed 6 bases at V and 9 bases at J, leaving 11 bases unmatched. The CDR3 loop spans 15 amino acids. The V gene's germline CDR1 is SEHNR and CDR2 FQNEAQ (reference sequence). CDR3 DNA sequence: TGTGCCAGCAGACCAAAAGCGGGAGGGCCGGGTGAGCAGTTCTTC. The encoded protein is CASRPKAGGPGEQFF.

The chain joins TRBV28 to TRBJ2-1; D is uncertain. Trimming removed 3 bases from V and 5 bases from J, with 14 bases in between. Germline CDR1 reads MDHEN; CDR2 reads SYDVKM. The CDR3 runs 15 residues. CDR3 nucleotides: TGTGCCAGCAGTTTCACCGGAGTACGGAACAATGAGCAGTTCTTC. Translation gives CASSFTGVRNNEQFF.

The rearrangement links TRBV5-1 to TRBJ2-7, with a tentative D call TRBD2 (5 bases). This CDR3 has 14 residues. Germline lookup yields CDR1 SGHRS and CDR2 YFSETQ. Trimming took 0 bases from V and 7 from J, leaving 14 bases between them. The CDR3 loop reads CASSLGLDPGEQYF. DNA of the CDR3: TGCGCCAGCAGCTTGGGCCTGGACCCGGGGGAGCAGTACTTC.

J is TRBJ2-7 and V is TRBV5-6; no clear D. The length of the CDR3 is 12 residues. The germline V gene encodes CDR1 SGHDT and CDR2 YYEEEE. The V gene lost 1 base and the J gene lost 4 bases, with 6 bases spanning the gap. CDR3 DNA sequence: TGTGCCAGCAGCTTGTGGCAATACGAGCAGTACTTC. Its protein is CASSLWQYEQYF. Full variable domain (remainder filled in from reference TRBV5-6 and TRBJ2-7): DAGVTQSPTHLIKTRGQQVTLRCSPKSGHDTVSWYQQALGQGPQFIFQYYEEEERQRGNFPDRFSGHQFPNYSSELNVNALLLGDSALYLCASSLWQYEQYFGPGTRLTVT.

The gene calls are TRBV7-8 and TRBJ1-6, with 10 bases identical to TRBD1. The CDR3 covers 15 residues. Trimming took 5 bases from V and 8 from J; bases not matched to a gene: 6. CDR1 and CDR2 from the germline V gene are SGHVS and FQNEAQ. The CDR3: CASSDPTGGDSPLHF. DNA for the CDR3: TGTGCCAGCAGCGACCCGACAGGGGGCGATTCACCCCTCCACTTT.

The genes are TRBV4-1 and TRBJ2-3; TRBD1 matches at 10 bases. Germline CDR1 and CDR2: MGHRA and YSYEKL. Trimming cost V 1 base and J 0 bases; bases outside gene matches: 13. The CDR3 covers 20 residues. CDR3 DNA: TGCGCCAGCAGCCAAGCCCCGTCCGGGACAGGGGTGTTTAGCACAGATACGCAGTATTTT. Its protein is CASSQAPSGTGVFSTDTQYF.

This chain links TRBV7-2 with TRBJ2-1; 9 bases are a match to TRBD2. This CDR3 has 15 amino acids. Unmatched junction bases numbered 4, after V lost 1 base and J lost 6 bases. Germline-derived CDR1 and CDR2 are SGHTA and FQGNSA. The DNA for the CDR3 is TGTGCCAGCAGCTTAGTAGCGGGAGCTACCAATGAGCAGTTCTTC. As protein: CASSLVAGATNEQFF.